This TCR beta chain was captured by sequencing in a study of blood T cell repertoires in COVID-19. The wider study: Samples came from the United States, Italy and Spain, spanning acute and convalescent COVID-19.

Germline-derived CDR1 and CDR2 are LGHDT and YNNKEL (reference sequence). The V segment lost 4 bases and the J segment 12 bases; nucleotides outside the gene matches: 6. CDR3 length equals 13 residues. TCRdb's table, derived via immunoSEQ multiplex PCR, lists solely in-frame clones and lacks some. Of about 120,000 clones listed, approximately 80% are singletons. The receptor comes from a human donor in a cohort sampled during active COVID-19. Sequenced sample: peripheral blood. J is TRBJ2-7 and V is TRBV3-1 (or the pseudogene TRBV3-2); TRBD2 agrees at 13 bases. The DNA for the CDR3 is TGTGCCAGCAGCCCCAGCACTAGCGGGAGGGTGTACTTC. Translated: CASSPSTSGRVYF.